The 9 T cell receptor beta chains reported below all come from one sample, sequenced in a study of blood T cell repertoires in COVID-19. TCRdb keeps only in-frame clones here, not all; method: immunoSEQ multiplex PCR. The sample yields around 140,000 clones, over 65% seen once. Sequenced input: peripheral blood. The receptors stem from a woman aged 80 or over with active or convalescent COVID-19.

This clone was detected ten times or more. The V gene is TRBV12-3 or TRBV12-4, the J gene TRBJ2-3; D is uncertain. Trimming stripped 6 bases from V and 0 bases from J, with 4 bases between. The CDR3 totals 12 residues. CDR3 DNA sequence: TGTGCCAGCAGGTATAGCACAGATACGCAGTATTTT. Amino acid sequence: CASRYSTDTQYF.

This rearrangement joins TRBV9 to TRBJ1-1; D possibly corresponds to TRBD1 (6 bases). Germline CDR1 and CDR2: SGDLS and YYNGEE. The CDR3 has 16 residues. Trimming removed 6 bases from V and 2 bases from J, with 20 bases in between. As DNA, the CDR3 is TGTGCCAGCACCGAGGGGGGGGCCGTAGGTAACACTGAAGCTTTCTTT. It is translated as CASTEGGAVGNTEAFF.

Only a few counts were recorded for this clone. The rearrangement joins TRBV2 to TRBJ1-2, with 9 bases lining up with TRBD1. V shed 6 bases, J shed 3 bases, and the junction held 8 bases outside the gene matches. The CDR3 spans 15 residues. Germline V lookup: CDR1 SNHLY, CDR2 FYNNEI. The CDR3 DNA follows: TGTGCCAGCAGCCGGGACAGGGCCATCGACTATGGCTACACCTTC. This sequence encodes CASSRDRAIDYGYTF.

The chain joins TRBV24-1 to TRBJ1-2; D perhaps matches TRBD1 (5 bases). Trimming removed 3 bases from V and 4 bases from J, with 8 bases in between. Germline V lookup: CDR1 KGHDR, CDR2 SFDVKD. The CDR3 has 13 residues. The chain's CDR3 is CATSDGTGYGYTF. The CDR3 DNA reads TGTGCCACCAGTGATGGGACTGGCTATGGCTACACCTTC.

As to this clone: In the same sample, other DNA sequences code for this CDR3. This chain links TRBV5-1 with TRBJ1-5; 9 nucleotides line up with TRBD1. This CDR3 is built from 14 residues. Germline V CDR1 and CDR2: SGHRS, YFSETQ. J lost 5 bases, V lost 4 bases, and 4 bases had no gene match. CDR3 residues: CASSPGDRDQPQHF. CDR3 nucleotides: TGCGCCAGCAGCCCAGGGGACAGGGATCAGCCCCAGCATTTT.

This chain connects TRBV19 to TRBJ2-1; TRBD1 matches at 9 bases. The germline V gene has CDR1 LNHDA and CDR2 SQIVND (reference sequence). This CDR3 is 15 amino acids long. V was clipped by 6 bases and J by 4 bases; unmatched bases: 7. The CDR3 DNA is TGTGCCAGTAGACCCACAGGGGGCCCGTACAATGAGCAGTTCTTC. Translated, it gives CASRPTGGPYNEQFF.

The rearrangement links TRBV28 to TRBJ2-7, with TRBD1 identical over 9 bases. With 6 bases clipped from V and 6 bases from J, the junction kept 12 bases outside the gene matches. Germline CDR1 and CDR2: MDHEN and SYDVKM. CDR3 size: 15 residues. CDR3 sequence: CASSQDRGLLGEQYF. The CDR3, as DNA: TGTGCCAGCAGCCAGGACAGGGGTCTCCTCGGCGAGCAGTACTTC.

This clone was recorded once. The chain recombines TRBV2 with TRBJ1-1; tentatively, D is TRBD1 (6 bases). This CDR3 region has 15 residues. The V end was cut by 6 bases, the J end by 0 bases, with 14 bases between. CDR1 and CDR2 (germline): SNHLY, FYNNEI. The DNA of the CDR3 is TGTGCCAGCAGACGGGACATCGGATTGAACACTGAAGCTTTCTTT. This codes for CASRRDIGLNTEAFF.

J is TRBJ2-7 and V is TRBV28, with 10 bases aligning to TRBD2. CDR3 length: 16 residues. Germline V gene lookup returns CDR1 MDHEN and CDR2 SYDVKM. The ends lost 5 bases at V and 3 bases at J; junction bases unmatched: 10. Here the CDR3 reads CASSPKLAGQFYEQYF. The CDR3 region has the DNA TGTGCCAGCAGTCCCAAACTAGCGGGGCAATTCTACGAGCAGTACTTC.